This T cell receptor beta chain was sequenced in a study of blood T cell repertoires in COVID-19 (dated by TCRdb to the early 2020s). Context from the whole study: Samples covering the acute and convalescent phases of COVID-19 were provided by collaborators in the United States, Italy and Spain. The material from the prospective study consisted of cDNA or gDNA derived from T cells, B-cell-depleted T cells, or PBMCs. Deeply sampled blood TCRbeta repertoires from subjects exposed to, actively infected with, or recovered from COVID-19 were included in the dataset. The repertoires were released in a freely available public database intended as a resource for research on the immune response to SARS-CoV-2. Samples came from the ongoing ImmuneRACE study (first 160 participants) plus 1,254 subjects from 6 global collaborators. Nearly every sample came with metadata listing a de-identified subject ID, COVID-19 status, age in years and sex. Where available, HLA class I and class II types were taken from metadata supplied by the sample provider and were not determined by assay-based typing.

V is shortened by 0 bases, J by 7 bases, and the region joining them spans 12 bases. The CDR3 starts with the cysteine, ends with the phenylalanine, and has 13 residues. Only the CDR3 DNA is retained, 39 bases long and in frame from the first base. The germline V gene (reference sequence) specifies GTSNPN as CDR1 and SVGIG as CDR2. The immunoSEQ Assay, a bias-controlled multiplex PCR, was used to amplify TCRbeta CDR3 regions from genomic DNA. The paper's data handling went like this. The number of nucleated cells in each sample was estimated from the amplification of reference gene primers within the assay. Sequence reads were collapsed and filtered to measure the absolute abundance of every unique TCRbeta CDR3 rearrangement. For each sample, productive Simpson clonality was calculated as the square root of Simpson's diversity index over productive rearrangements. TCRdb re-hosts the immuneACCESS table, in-frame sequences only. Its copies lack some clones; in the studies checked, an unresolved V gene accounts for under half of them, and the cause for the rest is not known. For V, J and clone size, that table is used; D and trimming come from the DNA. The sample records approximately 240,000 clones, about 88% of which are singletons. The top ten clonotypes cover under 2.5% of the sample.

This clone was recorded once. What antigen it recognizes has not been identified. No base quality values were provided; no much bigger clone lies one nucleotide off. Overall results and qualifications from the work: Clinical and demographic metadata were provided uncurated, with the amount varying by source and participant.

A second Seattle source provided samples from volunteer blood donors who had recovered from COVID-19. Collaborating institutions collected whole blood in K2EDTA tubes following their own protocols. For TCRbeta analysis, collaborators shipped samples as frozen whole blood, isolated PBMCs, or DNA extracted from either of those sample types. Sequencing was done on a sample of peripheral blood. This chain joins TRBV30 to TRBJ1-2; no confident D gene assignment can be made. The TCR originated in a woman in her forties who had recovered from COVID-19. The CDR3 is CAWSVGSWLGYTF. The sequence in DNA is TGTGCCTGGAGTGTTGGCAGTTGGCTTGGCTACACCTTC.